This TCR beta chain was recovered during a study of identifying expanded T cells in peripheral blood. Overall study findings and caveats: Roughly two-week clone count variance significantly increased as total template count grew.

Method: immunoSEQ multiplex PCR; TCRdb's copy keeps in-frame clones and lacks some. Of some 65,000 clones listed, over 80% are singletons. A remark on this clone: Its antigen remains unidentified.

The TCR was taken from a person between 18 and 75 years old in good health. The material sequenced was blood.

The CDR3 DNA is TGTGCCGGCCATAAAGAGGGGGGGACTGCCTATGGCTACACCTTC. This translates into CAGHKEGGTAYGYTF. The V gene is TRBV30, the J gene TRBJ1-2; maybe TRBD1 (6 bases). The CDR3 consists of 15 residues. CDR1 and CDR2 from the germline V gene are GTSNPN and SVGIG (reference sequence). V lost 8 bases, J lost 4 bases, and 23 bases lay in between.